These T cell receptor beta chains were read from a single sample in a study of regulatory T cells in long-lasting Graves disease. TCRdb reanalysed the multiplex PCR reads using MiXCR and keeps one entry per CDR3 protein. The table has about 200,000 distinct CDR3 sequences, roughly 18% seen once. The sequencing here drew on peripheral blood mononuclear cells (PBMCs), taken at new diagnosis, from a patient treated with antithyroid drugs. These receptors originate from a female donor with Graves disease. CDR3s include the opening cysteine and the closing phenylalanine or tryptophan. D genes are given only for firm matches. Only part of the rows carry a size: once, few, many, or a class if the clone is expanded.

TRBD1,TRBV7-8,many,TRBJ2-3,CASSFTGGTDTQYF,TGTGCCAGCAGCTTTACAGGGGGCACAGATACGCAGTATTTT
TRBD2,TRBV20-1,.,TRBJ2-1,CSARAGVSGVYNEQFF,TGCAGTGCTAGAGCCGGGGTTAGCGGGGTTTACAATGAGCAGTTCTTC
.,TRBV27,many,TRBJ1-5,CASSWGSSQPQHF,TGTGCCAGCAGTTGGGGCAGCTCTCAGCCCCAGCATTTT
.,TRBV9,many,TRBJ2-1,CASSVPYAGEPRGEQFF,TGTGCCAGCAGCGTACCCTATGCAGGGGAGCCGCGTGGTGAGCAGTTCTTC
.,TRBV28,many,TRBJ1-5,CASSRYHNTGIGNQPQHF,TGTGCCAGCAGTCGATACCACAACACGGGGATCGGCAATCAGCCCCAGCATTTT
.,TRBV9,many,TRBJ2-1,CASSPPSPRDNEQFF,TGTGCCAGCAGCCCCCCCTCGCCTAGGGACAATGAGCAGTTCTTC
TRBD1,TRBV10-1,.,TRBJ1-3,CASNTGDRVKSGGNTIYF,TGCGCCAGCAATACCGGGGACAGGGTAAAATCGGGAGGAAACACCATATATTTT
TRBD1,TRBV7-2,many,TRBJ1-3,CASSLRRGGNTIYF,TGTGCCAGCAGCTTACGCAGGGGGGGAAACACCATATATTTT
.,TRBV5-1,many,TRBJ2-7,CASSLRAQGIDEQYF,TGCGCCAGCAGCTTGAGGGCACAGGGAATCGACGAGCAGTACTTC
.,TRBV15,.,TRBJ1-4,CATSRGYNEKLFF,TGTGCCACCAGCAGAGGCTATAATGAAAAACTGTTTTTT
.,TRBV11-3,many,TRBJ2-1,CASSLDVRAGEQFF,TGTGCCAGCAGCTTAGATGTTAGGGCTGGTGAGCAGTTCTTC
TRBD2,TRBV20-1,many,TRBJ2-2,CSARLAGGLGELFF,TGCAGTGCTAGACTAGCGGGAGGGCTCGGGGAGCTGTTTTTT
TRBD1,TRBV12-3/TRBV12-4,many,TRBJ1-5,CASRPGQGGNQPQHF,TGTGCCAGCAGGCCGGGACAGGGCGGAAATCAGCCCCAGCATTTT
.,TRBV6-1,.,TRBJ2-2,CASSRFPYQGPPVF,TGTGCCAGCAGTCGGTTCCCCTACCAGGGGCCCCCCGTTTTT
.,TRBV19,many,TRBJ1-5,CASIVGGTSNQPQHF,TGTGCCAGTATAGTGGGCGGGACGAGCAATCAGCCCCAGCATTTT
.,TRBV6-5,many,TRBJ2-1,CASSYGGIVRNEQFF,TGTGCCAGCAGTTACGGGGGGATTGTCCGCAATGAGCAGTTCTTC
TRBD2,TRBV24-1,many,TRBJ2-1,CATSDRGLAGNYEQFF,TGTGCCACCAGTGATCGGGGACTAGCGGGAAACTATGAGCAGTTCTTC
.,TRBV19,many,TRBJ2-7,CASKDTTQYEQYF,TGTGCCAGTAAGGACACTACCCAATACGAGCAGTACTTC
TRBD1,TRBV18,many,TRBJ2-1,CASSRPGQGFYNEQFF,TGTGCCAGCTCGCGACCGGGACAGGGGTTCTACAATGAGCAGTTCTTC
.,TRBV7-7,many,TRBJ2-5,CASSLVMGQETQYF,TGTGCTAGCAGCTTAGTCATGGGCCAAGAGACCCAGTACTTC
.,TRBV2,.,TRBJ1-2,CASSGEESNYGYTF,TGTGCCAGCAGTGGAGAGGAGTCTAACTATGGCTACACCTTC
.,TRBV3-1,many,TRBJ2-7,CASSDRSFGSYEQYF,TGTGCCAGCAGCGATCGGTCTTTTGGATCCTACGAGCAGTACTTC
.,TRBV28,many,TRBJ2-3,CASSPPTLRDTQYF,TGTGCCAGCAGTCCCCCGACCCTCAGAGATACGCAGTATTTT
.,TRBV24-1,.,TRBJ2-3,CATSDPEARTQYF,TGTGCCACCAGTGATCCAGAGGCCAGGACGCAGTATTTT
.,TRBV20-1,many,TRBJ2-3,CSANLPWGRNTDTQYF,TGCAGTGCTAACCTCCCTTGGGGGCGGAACACAGATACGCAGTATTTT
.,TRBV10-3,.,TRBJ1-5,CAISQEYSNQPQHF,TGTGCCATCTCGCAGGAATATAGCAATCAGCCCCAGCATTTT
.,TRBV4-3,many,TRBJ1-2,CASSQEPGANYGYTF,TGCGCCAGCAGCCAAGAACCGGGAGCTAACTATGGCTACACCTTC
.,TRBV2,many,TRBJ2-1,CASRSDGDVEQFF,TGTGCCAGCCGTTCTGATGGGGATGTTGAGCAGTTCTTC
TRBD2,TRBV11-2,.,TRBJ2-3,CASSSAGVPDTQYF,TGTGCCAGCAGCTCAGCGGGAGTACCAGATACGCAGTATTTT
.,TRBV30,many,TRBJ2-2,CAWSVQSTGELVF,TGTGCCTGGAGTGTACAGTCAACCGGGGAGCTGGTTTTT
TRBD2,TRBV7-9,many,TRBJ2-3,CASSPRLAGVQDTQYF,TGTGCCAGCAGCCCGAGACTAGCGGGAGTTCAAGATACGCAGTATTTT
.,TRBV12-5,many,TRBJ1-1,CASVNGWNTEAFF,TGTGCTAGTGTTAACGGTTGGAACACTGAAGCTTTCTTT
TRBD2,TRBV12-3/TRBV12-4,many,TRBJ2-7,CASSTWAGGHEQYF,TGTGCCAGCAGTACCTGGGCGGGAGGGCACGAGCAGTACTTC
TRBD1,TRBV7-9,many,TRBJ2-1,CASSRDRDSYNEQFF,TGTGCCAGCAGCCGCGACAGGGATTCCTACAATGAGCAGTTCTTC
.,TRBV12-3/TRBV12-4,many,TRBJ1-2,CASSLGQGRNYGYTF,TGTGCCAGCAGTTTAGGGCAGGGACGTAACTATGGCTACACCTTC
TRBD1,TRBV5-4,.,TRBJ2-3,CASSAARDSRTDTQYF,TGTGCCAGCAGCGCCGCCCGGGACAGTCGCACAGATACGCAGTATTTT
.,TRBV24-1,many,TRBJ1-3,CATSDWCMDSPTGNTIYF,TGTGCCACCAGTGATTGGTGCATGGACAGCCCCACTGGAAACACCATATATTTT
.,TRBV9,many,TRBJ2-7,CASSVKAPPAYEQYF,TGTGCCAGCAGCGTAAAGGCTCCGCCAGCCTACGAGCAGTACTTC
TRBD1,TRBV7-9,many,TRBJ1-2,CATGQGGMFGYTF,TGTGCCACGGGACAGGGCGGGATGTTTGGCTACACCTTC
.,TRBV20-1,many,TRBJ2-5,CSARLWAKGETQYF,TGCAGTGCTAGATTGTGGGCGAAGGGGGAGACCCAGTACTTC
.,TRBV3-1,many,TRBJ2-2,CASSQVAENTGELFF,TGTGCCAGCAGCCAAGTGGCAGAGAACACCGGGGAGCTGTTTTTT
TRBD2,TRBV6-2/TRBV6-3,.,TRBJ2-7,CASSEEGTSGRAGYEQYF,TGTGCCAGCAGTGAGGAGGGGACTAGCGGGAGGGCCGGGTACGAGCAGTACTTC
.,TRBV19,many,TRBJ1-5,CASSLRDSNQPQHF,TGTGCCAGTAGTCTGAGAGATAGCAATCAGCCCCAGCATTTT
.,TRBV25-1,many,TRBJ1-2,CASRNGAGRDYTF,TGTGCCAGCAGAAATGGGGCCGGTAGAGATTACACCTTC
TRBD1,TRBV18,many,TRBJ1-4,CASRRQGMREKLFF,TGTGCCAGCCGGCGACAGGGGATGAGAGAAAAACTGTTTTTT
.,TRBV19,many,TRBJ2-3,CASSESPVSTDTQYF,TGTGCCAGTAGTGAGTCACCAGTCAGCACAGATACGCAGTATTTT
.,TRBV20-1,.,TRBJ1-6,CSARASGNNSPLHF,TGCAGTGCTAGAGCCTCAGGGAATAATTCACCCCTCCACTTT